The rows below give T cell receptor beta chains drawn from one sample of a study of blood T cells in healthy people across ages. TCRdb re-derived calls from the 5' RACE reads in MiXCR, one entry per CDR3 protein. The table has about 1.4 million distinct CDR3 sequences, approximately 59% seen once; the top ten hold 5% to 7%. Sequencing used blood. These receptors were taken from a man aged 18 to 29 in good health. CDR3s include the opening cysteine and the closing phenylalanine or tryptophan. The D gene is left open where the match is weak. The size of a clone is reported for some rows only, either as once, few or many, or as a class for expanded clones.

d_gene	j_gene	v_gene	abundance	CDR3aa	CDR3nt
-	TRBJ2-3	TRBV7-2	-	CASSSPGGSTDTQYF	TGTGCCAGCAGCTCCCCCGGGGGCAGCACAGATACGCAGTATTTT
-	TRBJ1-2	TRBV20-1	few	CRPVSTVSVRDGYTF	TGCAGGCCTGTCTCGACGGTCTCTGTTAGGGATGGCTACACCTTC
TRBD1	TRBJ1-6	TRBV6-6	-	CASSYAGQGGSPPHF	TGTGCCAGCAGTTACGCGGGACAGGGAGGCTCACCCCCCCACTTT
-	TRBJ2-5	TRBV11-2	-	CASSVDFQETQYF	TGTGCCAGCAGCGTAGACTTCCAAGAGACCCAGTACTTC
-	TRBJ1-2	TRBV2	-	CASIETGSGYGYTF	TGTGCCAGCATTGAAACAGGGTCGGGGTATGGCTACACCTTC
-	TRBJ2-7	TRBV20-1	-	CSALRGHEQYF	TGCAGTGCTCTCAGGGGCCACGAGCAGTACTTC
-	TRBJ2-3	TRBV7-9	-	CASSRTQDTQYF	TGTGCCAGCAGCCGGACCCAGGATACGCAGTATTTT
-	TRBJ1-2	TRBV7-7	once	CASSKKIDGYGYTF	TGTGCTAGCAGTAAAAAGATAGACGGCTATGGCTACACCTTC
-	TRBJ1-1	TRBV4-1	few	CASSRTRGAGMNTEAFF	TGCGCCAGCAGCCGAACCCGAGGGGCGGGAATGAACACTGAAGCTTTCTTT
TRBD1	TRBJ1-6	TRBV7-2	-	CASSEQGRGNSPLHF	TGTGCCAGCAGCGAACAGGGGAGAGGTAATTCACCCCTCCACTTT
TRBD2	TRBJ2-7	TRBV10-3	-	CAVSPEAGEQYF	TGTGCCGTCAGTCCTGAAGCGGGGGAGCAGTACTTC
-	TRBJ1-4	TRBV29-1	few	CSVGTAATNEKLFF	TGCAGCGTTGGGACAGCTGCAACTAATGAAAAACTGTTTTTT
-	TRBJ1-2	TRBV19	-	CASTLWDQLGYTF	TGTGCCAGCACCCTCTGGGACCAGCTAGGCTACACCTTC
TRBD1	TRBJ1-6	TRBV29-1	-	CSAATGNSPLHF	TGCAGCGCCGCGACAGGGAATTCACCCCTCCACTTT
-	TRBJ2-7	TRBV13	-	CASSSLSRTYRSSYEQYF	TGTGCCAGCAGCTCCCTAAGCCGCACCTATCGGAGCTCCTACGAGCAGTACTTC
TRBD1	TRBJ2-1	TRBV10-1	-	CASSKDRGSYNEQFF	TGCGCCAGCAGCAAGGACAGGGGTTCCTACAATGAGCAGTTCTTC
-	TRBJ2-1	TRBV25-1	-	CASSETGTTSHEQFF	TGTGCCAGCAGTGAAACCGGGACCACGAGTCATGAGCAGTTCTTC
-	TRBJ2-5	TRBV20-1	-	CSATPGAQETQYF	TGCAGTGCTACCCCCGGGGCCCAAGAGACCCAGTACTTC
-	TRBJ1-2	TRBV12-3/TRBV12-4	-	CASSRSLAGGYGYTF	TGTGCCAGCAGCCGTAGCCTTGCGGGAGGATATGGCTACACCTTC
-	TRBJ2-5	TRBV20-1	-	CSASISGFGGAQETQYF	TGCAGTGCTAGTATTTCCGGTTTCGGGGGAGCCCAAGAGACCCAGTACTTC
-	TRBJ2-1	TRBV5-8	-	CASTKSLGTPGREQFF	TGTGCCAGCACTAAATCCCTCGGGACGCCTGGTCGGGAACAGTTCTTC
-	TRBJ1-1	TRBV29-1	-	CSVGTGMGTEAFF	TGCAGCGTTGGAACAGGGATGGGGACTGAAGCTTTCTTT
-	TRBJ1-2	TRBV19	-	CASSTADLYGYTF	TGTGCCAGTTCCACGGCAGACCTCTATGGCTACACCTTC
-	TRBJ1-5	TRBV27	-	CASGRYSNQPQHF	TGTGCCAGCGGCCGCTATAGCAATCAGCCCCAGCATTTT
-	TRBJ2-3	TRBV19	-	CASRGPRGILGTQYF	TGTGCCAGTAGGGGCCCGCGCGGGATATTGGGAACGCAGTATTTT
TRBD2	TRBJ2-3	TRBV18	-	CASSPGGGEDTQYF	TGTGCCAGCTCACCCGGGGGGGGTGAAGATACGCAGTATTTT
TRBD1	TRBJ2-6	TRBV10-2	-	CASRNFEAGGPSGANVLTF	TGCGCCAGCAGGAATTTCGAGGCAGGGGGCCCCTCTGGGGCCAACGTCCTGACTTTC
TRBD2	TRBJ2-3	TRBV27	-	CASSLGTSGTTDTQYF	TGTGCCAGCAGTCTCGGGACTAGCGGGACCACAGATACGCAGTATTTT
TRBD1	TRBJ2-7	TRBV27	-	CASRGQGAYNEQYF	TGTGCCAGCAGGGGACAGGGGGCCTACAATGAGCAGTACTTC
-	TRBJ1-1	TRBV20-1	-	CSALGRKRAAFF	TGCAGTGCTCTTGGACGGAAGCGGGCTGCTTTCTTT
TRBD1	TRBJ2-1	TRBV18	-	CASSPPFPGQGASGEQFF	TGTGCCAGCTCACCACCTTTTCCGGGACAGGGGGCGTCAGGTGAGCAGTTCTTC
-	TRBJ2-4	TRBV5-1	few	CASSLAANHGNIQYF	TGCGCCAGCAGCTTGGCCGCCAACCACGGGAACATTCAGTACTTC
TRBD2	TRBJ2-4	TRBV6-5	-	CASSYSTPSGENIQYF	TGTGCCAGCAGTTACTCGACGCCTAGCGGTGAAAACATTCAGTACTTC
-	TRBJ2-1	TRBV6-2/TRBV6-3	few	CASMPLENNEQFF	TGTGCCAGCATGCCCCTAGAAAACAATGAGCAGTTCTTC
-	TRBJ1-1	TRBV6-2/TRBV6-3	many	CASSPTPNTEAFF	TGTGCCAGCAGTCCGACACCGAACACTGAAGCTTTCTTT
TRBD1	TRBJ1-2	TRBV6-4	-	CASRARTGWGYGYTF	TGTGCCAGCAGGGCTCGGACAGGGTGGGGTTATGGCTACACCTTC
-	TRBJ2-1	TRBV29-1	few	CSVTLGGLEQFF	TGCAGCGTTACACTAGGGGGACTTGAGCAGTTCTTC
-	TRBJ2-5	TRBV20-1	-	CSASSLVETQYF	TGCAGTGCTAGCTCTTTGGTGGAGACCCAGTACTTC
-	TRBJ1-1	TRBV6-2/TRBV6-3	few	CASRNRGTEAFF	TGTGCCAGCAGGAATAGAGGAACTGAAGCTTTCTTT
-	TRBJ2-1	TRBV10-3	-	CTISQDSYNEQFF	TGTACCATCAGCCAAGACAGCTACAATGAGCAGTTCTTC
-	TRBJ1-5	TRBV12-3/TRBV12-4	-	CASSLEAGGNQPQHF	TGTGCCAGCAGTTTAGAGGCAGGGGGCAATCAGCCCCAGCATTTT
-	TRBJ1-2	TRBV6-5	few	CASSYSRAGRSGYTF	TGTGCCAGCAGTTACTCGAGGGCAGGGCGTAGCGGCTACACCTTC
TRBD1	TRBJ2-1	TRBV27	-	CASTLLGQGEWNEQFF	TGTGCCAGCACCCTACTGGGACAGGGTGAATGGAATGAGCAGTTCTTC
-	TRBJ2-3	TRBV25-1	-	CASSEYPTLGGGLYTDTQYF	TGTGCCAGCAGTGAATACCCCACATTAGGGGGGGGGCTCTACACAGATACGCAGTATTTT